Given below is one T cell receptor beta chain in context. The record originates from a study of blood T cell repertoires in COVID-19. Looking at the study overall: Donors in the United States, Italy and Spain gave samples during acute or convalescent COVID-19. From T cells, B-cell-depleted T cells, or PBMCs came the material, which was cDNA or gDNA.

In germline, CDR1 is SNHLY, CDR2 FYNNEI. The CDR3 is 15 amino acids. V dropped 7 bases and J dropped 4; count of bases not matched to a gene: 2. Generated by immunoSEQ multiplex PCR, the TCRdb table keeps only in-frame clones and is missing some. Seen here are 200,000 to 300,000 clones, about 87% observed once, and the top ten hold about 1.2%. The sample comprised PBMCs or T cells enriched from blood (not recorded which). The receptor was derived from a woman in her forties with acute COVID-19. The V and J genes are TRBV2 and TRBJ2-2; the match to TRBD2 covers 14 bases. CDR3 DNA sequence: TGTGCCAGCATTGGACTAGCGGGAGGCACCGGGGAGCTGTTTTTT. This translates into CASIGLAGGTGELFF.